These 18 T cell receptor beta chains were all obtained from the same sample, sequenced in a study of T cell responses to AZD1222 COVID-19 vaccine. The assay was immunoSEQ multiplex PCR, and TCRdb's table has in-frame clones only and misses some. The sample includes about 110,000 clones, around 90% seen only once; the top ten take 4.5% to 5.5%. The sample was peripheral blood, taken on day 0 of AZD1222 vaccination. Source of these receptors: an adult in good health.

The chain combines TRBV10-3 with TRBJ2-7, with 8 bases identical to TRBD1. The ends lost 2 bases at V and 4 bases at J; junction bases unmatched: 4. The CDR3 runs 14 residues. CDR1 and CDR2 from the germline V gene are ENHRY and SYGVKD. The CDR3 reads CAISEGDRIYEQYF. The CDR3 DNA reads TGTGCCATCAGTGAGGGGGACAGGATATACGAGCAGTACTTC.

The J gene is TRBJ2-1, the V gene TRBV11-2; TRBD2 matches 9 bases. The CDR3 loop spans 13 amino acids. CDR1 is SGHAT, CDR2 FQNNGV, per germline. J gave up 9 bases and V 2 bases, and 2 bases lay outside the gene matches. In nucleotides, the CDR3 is TGTGCCAGCAGCTTACGGCGGGGGGGTGAGCAGTTCTTC. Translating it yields CASSLRRGGEQFF.

CDR3 sequence reads: CAWNQGGTSMETQYF. In DNA form, the CDR3 reads TGTGCCTGGAACCAGGGGGGGACGAGCATGGAGACCCAGTACTTC. The rearrangement joins TRBV30 to TRBJ2-5; D tentatively fits TRBD1 or TRBD2 (7 bases each). The length of the CDR3 is 15 residues. The V gene lost 4 bases and the J gene lost 5 bases, with 20 bases spanning the gap. The germline gives CDR1 GTSNPN, CDR2 SVGIG (reference sequence).

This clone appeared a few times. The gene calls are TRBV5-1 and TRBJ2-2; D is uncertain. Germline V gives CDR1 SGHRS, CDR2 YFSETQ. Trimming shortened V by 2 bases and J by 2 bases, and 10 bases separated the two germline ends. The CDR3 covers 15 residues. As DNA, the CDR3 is TGCGCCAGCAGCTTCCGGCCGGATAACACCGGGGAGCTGTTTTTT. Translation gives CASSFRPDNTGELFF.

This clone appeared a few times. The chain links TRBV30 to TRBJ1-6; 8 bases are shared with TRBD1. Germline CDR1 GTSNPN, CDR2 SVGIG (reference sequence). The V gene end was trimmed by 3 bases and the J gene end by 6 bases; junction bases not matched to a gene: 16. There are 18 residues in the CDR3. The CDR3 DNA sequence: TGTGCCTGGAGAGACGAACCACAGGGGGGAAGGGGTAATTCACCCCTCCACTTT. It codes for CAWRDEPQGGRGNSPLHF.

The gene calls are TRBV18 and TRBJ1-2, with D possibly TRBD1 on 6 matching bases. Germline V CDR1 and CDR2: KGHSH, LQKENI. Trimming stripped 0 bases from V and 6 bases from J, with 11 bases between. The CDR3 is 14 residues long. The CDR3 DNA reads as TGTGCCAGCTCACCACCGAACAGGGACGATGGCTACACCTTC. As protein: CASSPPNRDDGYTF.

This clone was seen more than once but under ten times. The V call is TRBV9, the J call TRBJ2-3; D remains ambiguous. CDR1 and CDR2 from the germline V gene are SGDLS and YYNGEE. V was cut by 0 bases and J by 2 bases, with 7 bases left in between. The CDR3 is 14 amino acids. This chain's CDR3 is CASSVGHDTDTQYF. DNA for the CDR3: TGTGCCAGCAGCGTAGGACACGACACAGATACGCAGTATTTT.

As DNA, the CDR3 is TGTGCCAGCAGCCTCGGGGGGAGTAACGGGGAGCTGTTTTTT. Protein: CASSLGGSNGELFF. The chain recombines TRBV28 with TRBJ2-2; TRBD2 matches at 7 bases. The germline V gene encodes CDR1 MDHEN and CDR2 SYDVKM. V was pared by 6 bases and J by 7 bases, with 8 bases of the junction left unmatched. The CDR3 loop spans 14 amino acids.

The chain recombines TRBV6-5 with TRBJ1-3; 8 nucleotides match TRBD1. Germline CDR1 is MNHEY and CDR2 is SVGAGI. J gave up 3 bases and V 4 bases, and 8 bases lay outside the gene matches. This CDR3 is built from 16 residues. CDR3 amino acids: CASSSHGQGLGNTIYF. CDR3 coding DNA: TGTGCCAGCAGTTCGCATGGACAGGGCCTTGGAAACACCATATATTTT.

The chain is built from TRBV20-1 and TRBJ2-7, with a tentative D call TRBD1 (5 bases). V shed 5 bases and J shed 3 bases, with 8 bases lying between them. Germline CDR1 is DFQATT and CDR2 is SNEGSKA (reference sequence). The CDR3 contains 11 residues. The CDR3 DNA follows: TGCAGTGCTGGGGCTAACTACGAGCAGTACTTC. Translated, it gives CSAGANYEQYF.

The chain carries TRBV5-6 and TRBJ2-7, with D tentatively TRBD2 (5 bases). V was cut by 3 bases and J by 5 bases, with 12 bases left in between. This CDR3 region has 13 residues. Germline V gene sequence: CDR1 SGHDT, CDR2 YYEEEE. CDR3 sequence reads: CASSSRVTDEQYF. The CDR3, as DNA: TGTGCCAGCAGCTCGCGGGTTACGGACGAGCAGTACTTC.

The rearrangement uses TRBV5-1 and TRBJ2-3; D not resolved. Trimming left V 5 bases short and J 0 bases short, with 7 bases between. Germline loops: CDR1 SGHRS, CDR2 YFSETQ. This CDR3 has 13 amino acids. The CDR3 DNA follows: TGCGCCAGCAGTTTTTCTAGCACAGATACGCAGTATTTT. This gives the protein CASSFSSTDTQYF. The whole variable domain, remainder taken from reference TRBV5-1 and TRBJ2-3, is KAGVTQTPRYLIKTRGQQVTLSCSPISGHRSVSWYQQTPGQGLQFLFEYFSETQRNKGNFPGRFSGRQFSNSRSEMNVSTLELGDSALYLCASSFSSTDTQYFGPGTRLTVL.

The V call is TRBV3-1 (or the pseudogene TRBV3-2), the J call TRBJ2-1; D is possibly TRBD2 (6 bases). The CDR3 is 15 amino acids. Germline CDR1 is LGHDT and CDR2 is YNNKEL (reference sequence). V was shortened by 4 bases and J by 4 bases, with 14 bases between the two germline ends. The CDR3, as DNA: TGTGCCAGCAGCCCCATGGCGGGAAGATACAATGAGCAGTTCTTC. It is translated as CASSPMAGRYNEQFF.

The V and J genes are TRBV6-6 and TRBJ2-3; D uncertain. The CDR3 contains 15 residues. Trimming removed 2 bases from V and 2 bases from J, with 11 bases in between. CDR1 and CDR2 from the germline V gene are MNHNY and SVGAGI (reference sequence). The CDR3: CASSYVGSYTDTQYF. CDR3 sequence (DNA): TGTGCCAGCAGTTACGTGGGCTCTTACACAGATACGCAGTATTTT.

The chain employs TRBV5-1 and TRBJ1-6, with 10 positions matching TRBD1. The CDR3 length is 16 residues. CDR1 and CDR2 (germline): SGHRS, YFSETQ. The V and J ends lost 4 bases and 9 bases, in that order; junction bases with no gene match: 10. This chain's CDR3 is CASSTGQGGFSSPLHF. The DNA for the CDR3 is TGCGCCAGCAGCACCGGACAGGGGGGGTTCAGTTCACCCCTCCACTTT. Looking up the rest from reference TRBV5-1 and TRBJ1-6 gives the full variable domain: KAGVTQTPRYLIKTRGQQVTLSCSPISGHRSVSWYQQTPGQGLQFLFEYFSETQRNKGNFPGRFSGRQFSNSRSEMNVSTLELGDSALYLCASSTGQGGFSSPLHFGNGTRLTVT.

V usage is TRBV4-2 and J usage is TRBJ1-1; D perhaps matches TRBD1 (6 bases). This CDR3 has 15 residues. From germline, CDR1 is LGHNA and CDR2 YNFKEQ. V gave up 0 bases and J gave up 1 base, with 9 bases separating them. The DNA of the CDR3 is TGTGCCAGCAGCCAAGATCGGGGGCGGAACACTGAAGCTTTCTTT. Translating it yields CASSQDRGRNTEAFF.

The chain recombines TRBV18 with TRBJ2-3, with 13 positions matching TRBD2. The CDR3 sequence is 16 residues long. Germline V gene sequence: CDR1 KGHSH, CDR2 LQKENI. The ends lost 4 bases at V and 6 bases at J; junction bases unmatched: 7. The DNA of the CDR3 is TGTGCCAGCTCACAACCGGGACTAGCGGGAATGGATACGCAGTATTTT. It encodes CASSQPGLAGMDTQYF.

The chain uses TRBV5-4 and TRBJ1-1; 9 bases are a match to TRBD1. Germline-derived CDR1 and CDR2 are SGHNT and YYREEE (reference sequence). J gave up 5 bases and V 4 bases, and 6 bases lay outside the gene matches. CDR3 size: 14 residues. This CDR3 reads CASSNDRGGTEAFF. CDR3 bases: TGTGCCAGCAGCAACGACAGGGGGGGGACTGAAGCTTTCTTT. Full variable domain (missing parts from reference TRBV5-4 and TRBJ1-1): ETGVTQSPTHLIKTRGQQVTLRCSSQSGHNTVSWYQQALGQGPQFIFQYYREEENGRGNFPPRFSGLQFPNYSSELNVNALELDDSALYLCASSNDRGGTEAFFGQGTRLTVV.